This T cell receptor beta chain was obtained from a study of T cells in Graves' hyperthyroidism and ophthalmopathy. About the research overall: Pretreatment peripheral blood was obtained at initial diagnosis.

The study, taken as a whole, reports: Most expanded thyroid clonotypes above 0.001 also appeared in blood. Ophthalmopathy was model-predicted a median roughly six months pre-onset.

This clonotype appeared many times. The antigen remains unidentified. Amplified regions were TCR beta CDR3 sequences from RNA transcripts. TCR CDR3 regions were first amplified by RT-PCR with HTBI primers. Each CDR3 protein is one row after TCRdb ran MiXCR on the multiplex PCR reads. The data show tens of thousands of distinct CDR3 sequences, with around 48% seen just once and about 9.8% held by the top ten. Germline CDR1 MNHNS, CDR2 SASEGT. This CDR3 spans 15 amino acids. The germline V and J ends were trimmed by 0 bases and 4 bases, with 12 bases remaining between them. The clonotype originates from a woman in her forties or fifties with Graves' ophthalmopathy. The sequenced sample consisted of blood. This chain connects TRBV6-1 to TRBJ1-2, with D unclear. CDR3 sequence (DNA): TGTGCCAGCAGTGAAGCGCTTCGGGCCCCCTATGGCTACACCTTC. Its translation: CASSEALRAPYGYTF.